Shown below are 7 T cell receptor beta chains from a single sample sequenced in a study of T cell responses to AZD1222 COVID-19 vaccine. Some clones are missing from TCRdb's copy, which holds only in-frame ones; the method was immunoSEQ multiplex PCR. The top ten clones hold 5.5% of a sample with roughly 87,000 clones, about 88% of them seen once. Sample: peripheral blood, taken 28 days after the second AZD1222 dose. These receptor sequences come from an adult who received the AZD1222 COVID-19 vaccine.

This clone was seen only once. The V call is TRBV12-2, the J call TRBJ2-5. TRBV12-2 is described as a pseudogene. The CDR3 extends over 15 amino acids. DNA for the CDR3: TGTGCAAGTCTCTTACCCGGGGCGGCCGGGGAGACCCAGTACTTC. Amino acids: CASLLPGAAGETQYF.

The V gene is TRBV11-2, the J gene TRBJ1-1; D perhaps matches TRBD1 (5 bases). V lost 3 bases to trimming and J lost 4 bases, with 9 bases between them. Germline V gene sequence: CDR1 SGHAT, CDR2 FQNNGV. The CDR3 is 13 residues long. CDR3 sequence reads: CASSLAGGTEAFF. The CDR3 DNA is TGTGCCAGCAGCTTGGCGGGGGGCACTGAAGCTTTCTTT.

The chain links TRBV11-2 to TRBJ2-5; TRBD1 matches 7 bases. This CDR3 has 16 amino acids. Germline loops: CDR1 SGHAT, CDR2 FQNNGV. Trimming at V came to 1 base and at J to 5 bases, leaving 10 bases not matched to a gene. CDR3 region: CASSLVPAGGMETQYF. CDR3 in DNA: TGTGCCAGCAGCTTAGTCCCAGCAGGGGGAATGGAGACCCAGTACTTC.

The genes are TRBV2 and TRBJ2-7; 8 positions match TRBD1. Germline loops: CDR1 SNHLY, CDR2 FYNNEI. The CDR3 runs to 14 residues. Unmatched junction bases numbered 4, after V lost 4 bases and J lost 2 bases. The CDR3, as DNA: TGTGCCAGCAGTGTCAGGGGGCCAGCCTACGAGCAGTACTTC. It codes for CASSVRGPAYEQYF. Together with reference TRBV2 and TRBJ2-7, the CDR3 gives the full variable domain: EPEVTQTPSHQVTQMGQEVILRCVPISNHLYFYWYRQILGQKVEFLVSFYNNEISEKSEIFDDQFSVERPDGSNFTLKIRSTKLEDSAMYFCASSVRGPAYEQYFGPGTRLTVT.

The gene calls are TRBV10-3 and TRBJ2-7, with D perhaps TRBD2 (6 bases). Trimming shortened V by 2 bases and J by 6 bases, and 8 bases separated the two germline ends. Germline V gene sequence: CDR1 ENHRY, CDR2 SYGVKD. CDR3 length: 12 residues. The CDR3 loop reads CAISEGGSEQYF. DNA of the CDR3: TGTGCCATCAGTGAGGGGGGGTCCGAGCAGTACTTC.

This chain uses TRBV11-2 with TRBJ2-7, with 7 bases lining up with TRBD1. CDR1 and CDR2 from the germline V gene are SGHAT and FQNNGV. After removal of 4 bases from V and 4 bases from J, the junction contained 10 bases not matched to a gene. The CDR3 is 15 amino acids. The CDR3 loop reads CASSSLTRDRYEQYF. For the CDR3, the DNA is TGTGCCAGCAGCTCCCTTACCCGGGACAGATACGAGCAGTACTTC. Filled out from reference TRBV11-2 and TRBJ2-7, the complete variable domain reads EAGVAQSPRYKIIEKRQSVAFWCNPISGHATLYWYQQILGQGPKLLIQFQNNGVVDDSQLPKDRFSAERLKGVDSTLKIQPAKLEDSAVYLCASSSLTRDRYEQYFGPGTRLTVT.

The chain recombines TRBV9 with TRBJ1-4; possibly TRBD1 for D (5 bases). The CDR3 is made up of 13 amino acids. CDR1 and CDR2 from the germline V gene are SGDLS and YYNGEE. V was cut by 4 bases and J by 5 bases, with 9 bases left in between. The CDR3 here is CASSRQPNEKLFF. In DNA, the CDR3 is TGTGCCAGCAGCCGACAGCCAAATGAAAAACTGTTTTTT. The entire variable domain, with the rest obtained from reference TRBV9 and TRBJ1-4, is as follows: DSGVTQTPKHLITATGQRVTLRCSPRSGDLSVYWYQQSLDQGLQFLIQYYNGEERAKGNILERFSAQQFPDLHSELNLSSLELGDSALYFCASSRQPNEKLFFGSGTQLSVL.